The clone carrying this TCR beta chain was recorded only once. Original analysis: Amplification with reference gene primers provided the estimates of nucleated cell counts. Clones were sequenced by immunoSEQ multiplex PCR, and TCRdb holds only the in-frame ones, with some missing. That table furnishes V, J and clone size, whereas the DNA furnished D and trimming. Here the sample spans more than 400,000 clones, approximately 83% being singletons. This sample is part of a study of blood T cell repertoires in COVID-19. Background on the study: COVID-19 samples from acute and convalescent phases originated in the United States, Italy and Spain. In each case, the material was cDNA or gDNA derived from T cells, B-cell-depleted T cells, or PBMCs.

V gave up 7 bases and J gave up 5 bases, with 14 bases separating them. This CDR3 has 14 residues. From germline, CDR1 is ENHRY and CDR2 SYGVKD. The genes are TRBV10-3 and TRBJ2-2, with a tentative D call TRBD2 (5 bases). This TCR derives from a human donor in a cohort sampled during active COVID-19. Input material: peripheral blood. The CDR3 loop is CAITSSGRTGELFF. For the CDR3, the DNA is TGTGCCATCACTTCCAGCGGAAGAACCGGGGAGCTGTTTTTT.